The rows below give T cell receptor beta chains drawn from one sample of a study of T cell responses to AZD1222 COVID-19 vaccine. Method: immunoSEQ multiplex PCR; TCRdb's copy keeps in-frame clones and lacks some. The sample has 110,000 to 150,000 clones; over 85% are singletons. The starting material was peripheral blood, obtained on day 0 of AZD1222 vaccination. The receptor source for this set is an adult in good health. CDR3s include the opening cysteine and the closing phenylalanine or tryptophan. Each record gives: J gene, D gene, V gene, clone size, CDR3 protein, CDR3 DNA. A D gene is named only where the DNA matches it firmly. For some rows the clone size is stated as once, few or many, or as a class when expanded; others skip it.

J gene: TRBJ1-3; D gene: -; V gene: TRBV3-1/TRBV3-2; clone size: few; CDR3 protein: CASSNRRAYSGNTIYF; CDR3 DNA: TGTGCCAGCAGTAACAGACGGGCCTACTCTGGAAACACCATATATTTT
J gene: TRBJ1-4; D gene: -; V gene: TRBV6-5; clone size: -; CDR3 protein: CASRSLGGTNEKLFF; CDR3 DNA: TGTGCCAGCAGATCTCTGGGGGGGACTAATGAAAAACTGTTTTTT
J gene: TRBJ2-3; D gene: -; V gene: TRBV6-4; clone size: -; CDR3 protein: CASRPKGDTDTQYF; CDR3 DNA: TGTGCCAGCAGACCTAAGGGGGACACAGATACGCAGTATTTT
J gene: TRBJ1-3; D gene: -; V gene: TRBV5-1; clone size: once; CDR3 protein: CASSLGTSGNTIYF; CDR3 DNA: TGCGCCAGCAGCTTGGGTACCTCTGGAAACACCATATATTTT
J gene: TRBJ2-3; D gene: -; V gene: TRBV20-1; clone size: -; CDR3 protein: CSARYTDTQYF; CDR3 DNA: TGCAGTGCCCGTTACACAGATACGCAGTATTTT
J gene: TRBJ2-1; D gene: TRBD2; V gene: TRBV29-1; clone size: -; CDR3 protein: CSVALAGGHQFF; CDR3 DNA: TGCAGCGTGGCACTAGCGGGAGGGCACCAGTTCTTC
J gene: TRBJ1-1; D gene: -; V gene: TRBV27; clone size: -; CDR3 protein: CASSPLLNTEAFF; CDR3 DNA: TGTGCCAGCAGTCCTCTGCTGAACACTGAAGCTTTCTTT
J gene: TRBJ2-5; D gene: TRBD1; V gene: TRBV10-3; clone size: -; CDR3 protein: CATRDRGRIETQYF; CDR3 DNA: TGTGCCACCAGGGACAGGGGGCGCATAGAGACCCAGTACTTC
J gene: TRBJ2-7; D gene: TRBD2; V gene: TRBV7-9; clone size: -; CDR3 protein: CASSTLLAGRSYEQYF; CDR3 DNA: TGTGCCAGCAGCACTTTACTAGCGGGCAGATCCTACGAGCAGTACTTC
J gene: TRBJ2-7; D gene: TRBD2; V gene: TRBV5-5; clone size: -; CDR3 protein: CASSLAGTSPGEQYF; CDR3 DNA: TGTGCCAGCAGCTTGGCCGGGACTAGCCCCGGCGAGCAGTACTTC
J gene: TRBJ1-1; D gene: -; V gene: TRBV5-6; clone size: -; CDR3 protein: CASLRDPLNTEAFF; CDR3 DNA: TGTGCCAGCCTTAGGGATCCGCTGAACACTGAAGCTTTCTTT
J gene: TRBJ1-5; D gene: -; V gene: TRBV18; clone size: -; CDR3 protein: CASSPDRTLKPQHF; CDR3 DNA: TGTGCCAGCTCACCAGACAGGACCCTTAAGCCCCAGCATTTT
J gene: TRBJ2-3; D gene: -; V gene: TRBV24-1; clone size: -; CDR3 protein: CATSDFGPTDTQYF; CDR3 DNA: TGTGCCACCAGTGATTTCGGGCCCACAGATACGCAGTATTTT
J gene: TRBJ2-1; D gene: -; V gene: TRBV5-4; clone size: -; CDR3 protein: CATRTTQGLDEQFF; CDR3 DNA: TGTGCCACCAGGACTACCCAGGGGTTGGATGAGCAGTTCTTC
J gene: TRBJ1-2; D gene: -; V gene: TRBV5-1; clone size: -; CDR3 protein: CASSPGGGIYGYTF; CDR3 DNA: TGCGCCAGCAGCCCCGGAGGGGGGATTTATGGCTACACCTTC
J gene: TRBJ1-2; D gene: TRBD1; V gene: TRBV5-4; clone size: -; CDR3 protein: CASSSRQGLEYGYTF; CDR3 DNA: TGTGCCAGCAGCAGCAGACAGGGGCTTGAGTATGGCTACACCTTC
J gene: TRBJ2-7; D gene: TRBD2; V gene: TRBV5-1; clone size: -; CDR3 protein: CASSPSLTSGSYFETYEQYF; CDR3 DNA: TGCGCCAGCAGCCCGTCCCTGACTAGCGGGAGTTATTTCGAAACCTACGAGCAGTACTTC
J gene: TRBJ2-1; D gene: TRBD2; V gene: TRBV27; clone size: -; CDR3 protein: CASSPMAGTSGRGEQFF; CDR3 DNA: TGTGCCAGCAGTCCCATGGCCGGGACTAGCGGGAGGGGTGAGCAGTTCTTC
J gene: TRBJ2-7; D gene: -; V gene: TRBV30; clone size: -; CDR3 protein: CAWSDGSSYEQYF; CDR3 DNA: TGTGCCTGGAGTGACGGGTCTTCCTACGAGCAGTACTTC
J gene: TRBJ1-3; D gene: TRBD1; V gene: TRBV28; clone size: -; CDR3 protein: CASSNDRAGNTIYF; CDR3 DNA: TGTGCCAGCAGTAACGACAGGGCTGGAAACACCATATATTTT
J gene: TRBJ2-1; D gene: TRBD2; V gene: TRBV4-1; clone size: -; CDR3 protein: CASSQGPGLAGVYNEQFF; CDR3 DNA: TGCGCCAGCAGCCAAGGGCCCGGACTAGCGGGAGTCTACAATGAGCAGTTCTTC
J gene: TRBJ2-3; D gene: TRBD2; V gene: TRBV18; clone size: -; CDR3 protein: CASSPFTSGRSDTQYF; CDR3 DNA: TGTGCCAGCTCACCGTTCACTAGCGGGAGGTCAGATACGCAGTATTTT
J gene: TRBJ2-1; D gene: TRBD2; V gene: TRBV4-1; clone size: -; CDR3 protein: CASSPGLAGPARNEQFF; CDR3 DNA: TGCGCCAGCAGTCCGGGACTAGCGGGTCCCGCACGCAATGAGCAGTTCTTC
J gene: TRBJ2-1; D gene: -; V gene: TRBV11-2; clone size: -; CDR3 protein: CASRLWGRASYNEQFF; CDR3 DNA: TGTGCCAGCAGGCTCTGGGGCAGGGCCTCCTACAATGAGCAGTTCTTC
J gene: TRBJ1-1; D gene: -; V gene: TRBV27; clone size: -; CDR3 protein: CASSFRARRNTEAFF; CDR3 DNA: TGTGCCAGCAGTTTTAGGGCACGACGGAACACTGAAGCTTTCTTT
J gene: TRBJ1-5; D gene: -; V gene: TRBV27; clone size: -; CDR3 protein: CASAEGVGNQPQHF; CDR3 DNA: TGTGCCAGCGCGGAAGGGGTCGGCAATCAGCCCCAGCATTTT
J gene: TRBJ1-1; D gene: -; V gene: TRBV7-9; clone size: -; CDR3 protein: CASSAPGVNTEAFF; CDR3 DNA: TGTGCCAGCAGCGCCCCGGGAGTTAACACTGAAGCTTTCTTT
J gene: TRBJ2-1; D gene: TRBD2; V gene: TRBV9; clone size: -; CDR3 protein: CASSLAGEPNNEQFF; CDR3 DNA: TGTGCCAGCAGCCTAGCGGGTGAGCCTAACAATGAGCAGTTCTTC
J gene: TRBJ2-3; D gene: -; V gene: TRBV7-9; clone size: -; CDR3 protein: CASSPQRRRVSTDTQYF; CDR3 DNA: TGTGCCAGCAGCCCCCAACGGAGGCGGGTGAGCACAGATACGCAGTATTTT
J gene: TRBJ2-7; D gene: TRBD1; V gene: TRBV28; clone size: -; CDR3 protein: CASSPTGQGMDEQYF; CDR3 DNA: TGTGCCAGCAGTCCCACGGGACAGGGGATGGACGAGCAGTACTTC
J gene: TRBJ2-5; D gene: TRBD2; V gene: TRBV18; clone size: -; CDR3 protein: CASSFKGLAANGGETQYF; CDR3 DNA: TGTGCCAGCTCTTTCAAGGGACTAGCGGCAAACGGCGGAGAGACCCAGTACTTC
J gene: TRBJ2-1; D gene: -; V gene: TRBV4-1; clone size: -; CDR3 protein: CASSQGWAPHNEQFF; CDR3 DNA: TGCGCCAGCAGCCAAGGATGGGCTCCCCACAATGAGCAGTTCTTC
J gene: TRBJ2-7; D gene: TRBD1; V gene: TRBV6-1; clone size: -; CDR3 protein: CASSEAGDRDYEQYF; CDR3 DNA: TGTGCCAGCAGTGAAGCAGGGGACAGAGATTACGAGCAGTACTTC
J gene: TRBJ1-3; D gene: -; V gene: TRBV3-1/TRBV3-2; clone size: -; CDR3 protein: CASSQEVVNTIYF; CDR3 DNA: TGTGCCAGCAGCCAAGAAGTCGTCAACACCATATATTTT
J gene: TRBJ2-7; D gene: TRBD1; V gene: TRBV28; clone size: -; CDR3 protein: CASSFTGTGSPWEQYF; CDR3 DNA: TGTGCCAGCAGCTTTACCGGGACAGGGAGCCCTTGGGAGCAGTACTTC
J gene: TRBJ2-1; D gene: TRBD2; V gene: TRBV28; clone size: -; CDR3 protein: CASSPPIAGGWGYNEQFF; CDR3 DNA: TGTGCCAGCAGCCCCCCGATAGCGGGAGGGTGGGGCTACAATGAGCAGTTCTTC
J gene: TRBJ1-5; D gene: -; V gene: TRBV3-1/TRBV3-2; clone size: -; CDR3 protein: CASSQGFRGRGNQPQHF; CDR3 DNA: TGTGCCAGCAGCCAAGGGTTCAGGGGCCGGGGCAATCAGCCCCAGCATTTT
J gene: TRBJ2-2; D gene: TRBD1; V gene: TRBV29-1; clone size: -; CDR3 protein: CSVEGDRDHTGELFF; CDR3 DNA: TGCAGCGTTGAAGGGGACAGGGACCACACCGGGGAGCTGTTTTTT
J gene: TRBJ2-1; D gene: -; V gene: TRBV5-8; clone size: -; CDR3 protein: CASSADNNYNEQFF; CDR3 DNA: TGTGCCAGCAGCGCGGACAATAATTACAATGAGCAGTTCTTC
J gene: TRBJ2-1; D gene: -; V gene: TRBV5-6; clone size: once; CDR3 protein: CASRLGAGRHNEQFF; CDR3 DNA: TGTGCCAGCAGATTGGGGGCGGGCCGCCACAATGAGCAGTTCTTC
J gene: TRBJ2-1; D gene: TRBD2; V gene: TRBV4-1; clone size: once; CDR3 protein: CASSQEPGTSGRGLNEQFF; CDR3 DNA: TGCGCCAGCAGCCAAGAGCCCGGGACTAGCGGGAGGGGGTTGAATGAGCAGTTCTTC
J gene: TRBJ2-7; D gene: TRBD1; V gene: TRBV5-1; clone size: -; CDR3 protein: CASSFGQGVYEQYF; CDR3 DNA: TGCGCCAGCAGCTTCGGACAGGGTGTGTACGAGCAGTACTTC
J gene: TRBJ1-5; D gene: -; V gene: TRBV19; clone size: -; CDR3 protein: CASTPYGTNFYSNQPQHF; CDR3 DNA: TGTGCCAGTACCCCTTATGGCACTAACTTTTATAGCAATCAGCCCCAGCATTTT
J gene: TRBJ2-3; D gene: TRBD2; V gene: TRBV19; clone size: -; CDR3 protein: CASRLAGGRTDTQYF; CDR3 DNA: TGTGCCAGTAGACTAGCGGGAGGAAGAACAGATACGCAGTATTTT
J gene: TRBJ2-7; D gene: -; V gene: TRBV6-5; clone size: -; CDR3 protein: CASSSLTRTYEQYF; CDR3 DNA: TGTGCCAGCAGTTCGCTGACACGTACCTACGAGCAGTACTTC
J gene: TRBJ2-2; D gene: TRBD2; V gene: TRBV4-2; clone size: -; CDR3 protein: CASSLGLAGGSNTGELFF; CDR3 DNA: TGTGCCAGCAGCCTCGGACTAGCGGGAGGTTCGAACACCGGGGAGCTGTTTTTT
J gene: TRBJ1-2; D gene: -; V gene: TRBV4-2; clone size: -; CDR3 protein: CASSQDLGFRWGYTF; CDR3 DNA: TGTGCCAGCAGCCAAGATTTAGGATTCCGGTGGGGCTACACCTTC
J gene: TRBJ2-3; D gene: TRBD1; V gene: TRBV18; clone size: -; CDR3 protein: CASSPPGDRVWTDTQYF; CDR3 DNA: TGTGCCAGCTCACCACCGGGGGACAGGGTTTGGACAGATACGCAGTATTTT
J gene: TRBJ1-4; D gene: TRBD1; V gene: TRBV3-1/TRBV3-2; clone size: -; CDR3 protein: CASSHSVGQANEKLFF; CDR3 DNA: TGTGCCAGCAGCCATTCCGTTGGACAGGCTAATGAAAAACTGTTTTTT
J gene: TRBJ1-6; D gene: -; V gene: TRBV6-5; clone size: -; CDR3 protein: CASQRQGSPLHF; CDR3 DNA: TGTGCCAGCCAAAGGCAGGGTTCACCCCTCCACTTT
J gene: TRBJ2-6; D gene: -; V gene: TRBV10-3; clone size: once; CDR3 protein: CAISESGRGSGANVLTF; CDR3 DNA: TGTGCCATCAGTGAGTCGGGCAGAGGCTCTGGGGCCAACGTCCTGACTTTC
J gene: TRBJ2-7; D gene: TRBD2; V gene: TRBV7-2; clone size: -; CDR3 protein: CASSLTASGALWQYF; CDR3 DNA: TGTGCCAGCAGCTTAACGGCTAGCGGGGCCCTGTGGCAGTACTTC
J gene: TRBJ2-2; D gene: -; V gene: TRBV12-5; clone size: -; CDR3 protein: CASGLSPVGGNYGELFF; CDR3 DNA: TGTGCTAGTGGTTTGTCCCCCGTGGGGGGAAATTACGGGGAGCTGTTTTTT
J gene: TRBJ2-3; D gene: TRBD2; V gene: TRBV6-4; clone size: -; CDR3 protein: CASSELAGGGDTQYF; CDR3 DNA: TGTGCCAGCAGTGAACTAGCGGGAGGTGGAGATACGCAGTATTTT
J gene: TRBJ2-7; D gene: -; V gene: TRBV28; clone size: -; CDR3 protein: CASSLVSGGADEQYF; CDR3 DNA: TGTGCCAGCAGTTTGGTCTCGGGTGGGGCGGACGAGCAGTACTTC
J gene: TRBJ1-3; D gene: -; V gene: TRBV9; clone size: -; CDR3 protein: CASSISPDGNTIYF; CDR3 DNA: TGTGCCAGCAGCATAAGTCCTGATGGAAACACCATATATTTT
J gene: TRBJ1-1; D gene: -; V gene: TRBV6-1; clone size: -; CDR3 protein: CASSEAHGQSEAFF; CDR3 DNA: TGTGCCAGCAGTGAGGCACATGGACAGTCTGAAGCTTTCTTT
J gene: TRBJ1-2; D gene: TRBD1; V gene: TRBV6-5; clone size: once; CDR3 protein: CASRSTGGEGYTF; CDR3 DNA: TGTGCCAGCAGATCGACAGGGGGAGAGGGCTACACCTTC
J gene: TRBJ1-5; D gene: -; V gene: TRBV19; clone size: once; CDR3 protein: CASTLGRGNQPQHF; CDR3 DNA: TGTGCCAGTACCTTAGGGAGGGGAAATCAGCCCCAGCATTTT